The 26 T cell receptor beta chains in this list originate from one sample, sequenced in a study of shared T cell receptors in the human thymus. The method was immunoSEQ multiplex PCR; TCRdb's version includes in-frame clones alone and lacks a portion of them. The sample consists of some 700,000 clones, around 85% of them appearing once. These data are also associated with another study on human thymus T cells.

Source material: thymocytes. Every receptor here comes from a girl less than two years old with a congenital heart defect.

This chain connects TRBV29-1 to TRBJ2-3; no reliable D call. CDR1 SQVTM and CDR2 ANQGSEA come from the germline V gene. Between the trimmed V and J ends, which lost 4 bases and 6 bases, there was a span of 11 bases. This CDR3 has 12 residues. This CDR3 reads CSVGYVGDTQYF. In nucleotides, the CDR3 is TGCAGCGTTGGGTATGTCGGTGATACGCAGTATTTT.

This clone occurred once. The chain uses TRBV9 and TRBJ2-1; 9 bases line up with TRBD2. CDR3 length: 15 amino acids. The germline V gene encodes CDR1 SGDLS and CDR2 YYNGEE. Trimming took 0 bases from V and 6 from J; bases not matched to a gene: 4. The chain's CDR3 is CASSVGGTSSNEQFF. Written as DNA, the CDR3 is TGTGCCAGCAGCGTAGGTGGGACTAGCAGCAATGAGCAGTTCTTC.

The chain employs TRBV6-1 and TRBJ1-6, with D possibly matching TRBD1 (6 bases). V lost 2 bases and J 0 bases, leaving 11 bases between the germline ends. The CDR3 has 17 residues. Germline assignment: CDR1 MNHNS and CDR2 SASEGT. The CDR3 loop reads CASSERTDSSYNSPLHF. The CDR3 DNA follows: TGTGCCAGCAGTGAAAGGACAGACAGCTCCTATAATTCACCCCTCCACTTT.

The chain joins TRBV4-1 to TRBJ2-2; TRBD2 is a possible D gene (5 bases). V lost 1 base and J 2 bases, leaving 20 bases between the germline ends. The CDR3 is made up of 19 amino acids. Germline V gene lookup returns CDR1 MGHRA and CDR2 YSYEKL. CDR3 region: CASSQVFSPPGENTGELFF. The CDR3 coding sequence is TGCGCCAGCAGCCAAGTTTTCTCACCGCCCGGGGAAAACACCGGGGAGCTGTTTTTT.

This clone was picked up one time. The genes are TRBV14 and TRBJ1-2, with TRBD1 as a possible D gene (6 bases). The CDR3 sequence is 15 residues long. CDR1 SGHDN and CDR2 FVKESK come from the germline V gene. Trimming removed 1 base at V and 7 bases at J, with 16 bases between. CDR3 DNA sequence: TGTGCCAGCAGCCAAGGGCGACAGGCGGCCTGTGGCTACACCTTC. Amino acid sequence: CASSQGRQAACGYTF. The variable domain in full, completed from reference TRBV14 and TRBJ1-2, reads EAGVTQFPSHSVIEKGQTVTLRCDPISGHDNLYWYRRVMGKEIKFLLHFVKESKQDESGMPNNRFLAERTGGTYSTLKVQPAELEDSGVYFCASSQGRQAACGYTFGSGTRLTVV.

This chain uses TRBV5-1 with TRBJ2-6; the match to TRBD2 covers 7 bases. In germline, CDR1 is SGHRS, CDR2 YFSETQ. This CDR3 is 20 amino acids long. V lost 6 bases, J lost 0 bases, and 18 bases stayed unmatched. The CDR3 here is CASTREGPVGFYSGANVLTF. DNA of the CDR3: TGCGCCAGCACCAGGGAGGGGCCGGTTGGATTTTACTCTGGGGCCAACGTCCTGACTTTC.

V and J are TRBV5-1 and TRBJ1-1; D gene unclear. Looked up from germline, CDR1 is SGHRS and CDR2 is YFSETQ. Trimming cost V 0 bases and J 8 bases, with 5 bases left between them. The CDR3 consists of 11 residues. CDR3 in DNA: TGCGCCAGCAGCTTGGTAATCGAAGCTTTCTTT. Amino acid sequence: CASSLVIEAFF.

The CDR3 region is CASIGWTPMNTEAFF. CDR3 coding DNA: TGTGCCAGCATCGGATGGACACCGATGAACACTGAAGCTTTCTTT. The chain is built from TRBV5-6 and TRBJ1-1; possibly TRBD1 for D (5 bases). The CDR3 runs 15 residues. V shed 6 bases and J shed 0 bases, with 15 bases lying between them. Germline V gene data show CDR1 as SGHDT and CDR2 as YYEEEE.

The count of this clone is one. This chain joins TRBV10-3 and TRBJ2-7; D ambiguous. V lost 3 bases, J lost 0 bases, and 9 bases lay in between. Germline V lookup: CDR1 ENHRY, CDR2 SYGVKD. CDR3 length: 14 amino acids. The CDR3 reads CAISDRNISYEQYF. The CDR3 DNA sequence: TGTGCCATCAGTGACAGAAACATCTCCTACGAGCAGTACTTC.

A note on this clone: This sample includes further DNA sequences coding for the same CDR3. The chain couples TRBV20-1 to TRBJ1-1; D uncertain. Germline CDR1 reads DFQATT; CDR2 reads SNEGSKA (reference sequence). The CDR3 sequence is 11 residues long. Trimming cost V 4 bases and J 0 bases, with 3 bases left between them. This chain's CDR3 is CSAIMNTEAFF. The CDR3 DNA sequence: TGCAGTGCTATTATGAACACTGAAGCTTTCTTT.

Concerning this clone: The sample holds other DNA sequences that translate to the same CDR3. V is TRBV9 and J is TRBJ1-1; D is ambiguous. Germline CDR1 and CDR2: SGDLS and YYNGEE. The CDR3 covers 14 residues. Trimming removed 4 bases at V and 3 bases at J, with 13 bases between. CDR3 DNA: TGTGCCAGCAGCCCCCGGGATCGGGACACTGAAGCTTTCTTT. It is translated as CASSPRDRDTEAFF.

This chain connects TRBV6-5 to TRBJ1-2; no reliable D call. The ends were cut back, 5 bases at V and 2 bases at J, with 12 bases in the middle. Germline CDR1 and CDR2: MNHEY and SVGAGI. The CDR3 sequence is 14 residues long. CDR3 nucleotides: TGTGCCAGCAGTCACCGGGAAACAAACTATGGCTACACCTTC. This sequence encodes CASSHRETNYGYTF.

The rearrangement joins TRBV6-5 to TRBJ1-1; 7 bases are shared with TRBD1. V gave up 5 bases and J gave up 0 bases; unmatched junction bases: 3. The CDR3 is 14 amino acids. Germline V lookup: CDR1 MNHEY, CDR2 SVGAGI. CDR3 sequence reads: CASSQTGLNTEAFF. The DNA of the CDR3 is TGTGCCAGCAGTCAGACAGGGTTGAACACTGAAGCTTTCTTT.

The table lists this clone with a few counts. The V and J genes are TRBV29-1 and TRBJ1-1, with a possible D match to TRBD1 (5 bases). V was cut by 6 bases and J by 4 bases, with 6 bases left in between. The germline CDR1 and CDR2 sequences are SQVTM and ANQGSEA. The CDR3 totals 10 residues. CDR3 in DNA: TGCAGCGTCAGGGTCACTGAAGCTTTCTTT. It is translated as CSVRVTEAFF.

The chain couples TRBV4-1 to TRBJ2-7, with a possible D match to TRBD1 (6 bases). Germline V gives CDR1 MGHRA, CDR2 YSYEKL. This CDR3 spans 15 amino acids. V was pared by 4 bases and J by 0 bases, with 13 bases between. This CDR3 reads CASSLGHFSSYEQYF. The CDR3 DNA sequence: TGCGCCAGCAGCCTGGGACACTTTAGCTCCTACGAGCAGTACTTC.

The J gene is TRBJ1-2, the V gene TRBV14; D is perhaps TRBD1 (5 bases). CDR1 SGHDN and CDR2 FVKESK come from the germline V gene. CDR3 length equals 16 residues. Between the trimmed V and J ends, which lost 1 base and 0 bases, there was a span of 12 bases. The CDR3 here is CASSQVDRHANYGYTF. CDR3 DNA: TGTGCCAGCAGCCAAGTCGACAGACACGCTAACTATGGCTACACCTTC.

The chain carries TRBV9 and TRBJ2-2; 8 bases align to TRBD2. This CDR3 is 14 amino acids long. V was pared by 7 bases and J by 4 bases, with 6 bases of the junction left unmatched. From germline, CDR1 is SGDLS and CDR2 YYNGEE. Here the CDR3 reads CASGRGGGTGELFF. CDR3 in DNA: TGTGCCAGCGGCCGGGGGGGCGGCACCGGGGAGCTGTTTTTT.

The chain combines TRBV7-9 with TRBJ2-7; no definite D call. CDR3 length: 13 residues. The germline CDR1 and CDR2 sequences are SEHNR and FQNEAQ (reference sequence). Trimming pared 0 bases from V and 3 bases from J, leaving 6 bases between. CDR3 residues: CASSLAASYEQYF. The DNA of the CDR3 is TGTGCCAGCAGCTTAGCGGCCAGCTACGAGCAGTACTTC.

V and J are TRBV4-1 and TRBJ1-1; D is perhaps TRBD1 (5 bases). Per the germline V gene, CDR1 is MGHRA and CDR2 is YSYEKL. The CDR3 is made up of 22 amino acids. Trimming cost V 0 bases and J 0 bases, with 29 bases left between them. CDR3 sequence (DNA): TGCGCCAGCAGCCAAGATGTGTATTGGGAGGGGAGGGGTGGGTACATGAACACTGAAGCTTTCTTT. Translated: CASSQDVYWEGRGGYMNTEAFF.

This clone was observed a few times. V is TRBV2 and J is TRBJ1-2; 9 bases align to TRBD1. Losses at the gene ends were 8 bases for V and 3 bases for J; bases not matched to a gene: 7. The CDR3 covers 14 residues. Germline CDR1 and CDR2: SNHLY and FYNNEI. The CDR3 region is CASPKRDRDYGYTF. CDR3 DNA sequence: TGTGCCAGCCCGAAGCGGGACAGGGACTATGGCTACACCTTC.

The rearrangement links TRBV6-5 to TRBJ2-3, with 10 bases fitting TRBD2. The CDR3 length is 15 residues. Trimming cost V 7 bases and J 2 bases; bases outside gene matches: 6. Germline assignment: CDR1 MNHEY and CDR2 SVGAGI. The CDR3 nucleotides read TGTGCCAGCAATCCACTAGCGGGAATCACAGATACGCAGTATTTT. Translating gives CASNPLAGITDTQYF.

This chain uses TRBV5-8 with TRBJ1-1; the D gene is possibly TRBD1 (5 bases). The ends were cut back, 7 bases at V and 4 bases at J, with 8 bases in the middle. Germline CDR1 SGHTS, CDR2 YDEGEE. CDR3 length: 11 residues. CDR3 bases: TGTGCCAGCCCCAGGGTCACTGAAGCTTTCTTT. Translating gives CASPRVTEAFF.

This sequence joins TRBV7-8 and TRBJ2-3, with TRBD1 matching over 8 bases. CDR3 length: 15 amino acids. V lost 6 bases and J lost 4; bases outside the gene matches: 9. CDR1 is SGHVS, CDR2 FQNEAQ, per germline. The CDR3 spells CASRILTQGADTQYF. For the CDR3, the DNA is TGTGCCAGCAGGATTCTGACACAGGGGGCAGATACGCAGTATTTT.

The chain links TRBV6-5 to TRBJ2-7; TRBD1 aligns across 7 bases. The CDR3 length is 15 residues. Trimming removed 0 bases from V and 2 bases from J; junction bases left unmatched: 4. Germline values: CDR1 MNHEY, CDR2 SVGAGI. In nucleotides, the CDR3 is TGTGCCAGCAGTTACTCGTCCGGGACAGCCTACGAGCAGTACTTC. Amino acids: CASSYSSGTAYEQYF.

The V call is TRBV4-3, the J call TRBJ2-5, with TRBD1 matching over 7 bases. CDR1 LGHNA and CDR2 YSLEER come from the germline V gene. V was clipped by 0 bases and J by 3 bases; unmatched bases: 10. This CDR3 is 17 amino acids long. The CDR3 sequence: CASSQDGETGLKETQYF. CDR3 nucleotides: TGCGCCAGCAGCCAAGATGGGGAGACAGGGTTAAAAGAGACCCAGTACTTC.

The genes are TRBV11-2 and TRBJ2-7; 12 bases agree with TRBD2. The length of the CDR3 is 18 residues. Germline lookup yields CDR1 SGHAT and CDR2 FQNNGV. With 1 base clipped from V and 2 bases from J, the junction kept 9 bases outside the gene matches. The CDR3 here is CASSLVTTSGGNPYEQYF. The CDR3 DNA reads TGTGCCAGCAGCTTAGTCACGACTAGCGGGGGCAACCCCTACGAGCAGTACTTC.